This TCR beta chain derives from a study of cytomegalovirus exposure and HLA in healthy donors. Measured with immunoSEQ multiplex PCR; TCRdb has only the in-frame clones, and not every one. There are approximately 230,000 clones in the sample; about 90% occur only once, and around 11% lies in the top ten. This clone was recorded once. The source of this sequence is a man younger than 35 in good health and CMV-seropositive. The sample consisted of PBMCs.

The CDR3 nucleotides are TGTGCCTGGAGTAGTTTCGGGACTGCCTACAATGAGCAGTTCTTC. The encoded protein is CAWSSFGTAYNEQFF. The chain couples TRBV30 to TRBJ2-1; D is perhaps TRBD2 (6 bases). This CDR3 comprises 15 residues. The germline V and J ends were trimmed by 2 bases and 2 bases, with 13 bases remaining between them. The germline CDR1 and CDR2 sequences are GTSNPN and SVGIG (reference sequence).